This passage covers 9 T cell receptor beta chains from one sample sequenced in a study of beta chain features in type 1 diabetes. Study-wide results and limits: Moderate yet significant TCRB CDR3 shortening was seen in Type 1 diabetes patients in all four CD4+ subsets.

Reverse transcription of all isolated RNA meant that expressed TCRB transcripts were sequenced. Sequencing used immunoSEQ multiplex PCR; TCRdb keeps in-frame clones, though not all of them. The repertoire consists of hundreds of thousands of clones, with around 16% occurring once and the leading ten covering roughly 0.015%. These TCRs' antigens remain unknown. Sequencing was carried out using naive CD4+ T cells from blood. The receptor set was obtained from a man aged 18 to 35 with type 1 diabetes.

The chain couples TRBV19 to TRBJ1-5; unclear D gene. CDR3 length equals 15 residues. Trimming removed 5 bases at V and 1 base at J, with 12 bases between. The germline V gene has CDR1 LNHDA and CDR2 SQIVND (reference sequence). The CDR3 loop is CASSYAAVSNQPQHF. The CDR3 region has the DNA TGTGCCAGTAGTTACGCGGCCGTGAGCAATCAGCCCCAGCATTTT.

A word on this clone: Additional DNA sequences in this sample encode the identical CDR3. This rearrangement joins TRBV18 to TRBJ2-3; the D is unclear. Trimming removed 0 bases from V and 3 bases from J, with 4 bases in between. Germline CDR1 and CDR2: KGHSH and LQKENI. This CDR3 is 13 amino acids long. Written as DNA, the CDR3 is TGTGCCAGCTCACCACCATCAACAGATACGCAGTATTTT. Encoded protein: CASSPPSTDTQYF.

This clone occurred a few times. The chain couples TRBV7-9 to TRBJ1-5; D is possibly TRBD1 (5 bases). With 8 bases removed from V and 4 bases from J, the gap between germline ends came to 9 bases. The CDR3 length is 12 residues. From germline, CDR1 is SEHNR and CDR2 FQNEAQ (reference sequence). As DNA, the CDR3 is TGTGCCAGCGGGGCGTCAAATCAGCCCCAGCATTTT. Amino acid sequence: CASGASNQPQHF.

This chain links TRBV19 with TRBJ2-1, with 16 nucleotides matching TRBD2. V lost 4 bases to trimming and J lost 1 base; unmatched junction nucleotides: 4. CDR1 is LNHDA, CDR2 SQIVND, per germline (reference sequence). The CDR3 runs 18 residues. The CDR3 DNA is TGTGCCAGTAGTACGGGACTAGCGGGAGGGAAATCCTACAATGAGCAGTTCTTC. It encodes CASSTGLAGGKSYNEQFF.

V is TRBV7-9 and J is TRBJ2-3, with D possibly matching TRBD1 (6 bases). Trimming took 1 base from V and 11 from J, leaving 16 bases between them. CDR3 length: 14 residues. The germline gives CDR1 SEHNR, CDR2 FQNEAQ (reference sequence). CDR3 nucleotides: TGTGCCAGCAGCTTAGAACACCCTGGGGGCGGGCAGTATTTT. Its translation is CASSLEHPGGGQYF. Using reference TRBV7-9 and TRBJ2-3 for the parts outside the CDR3, the full variable domain is DTGVSQNPRHKITKRGQNVTFRCDPISEHNRLYWYRQTLGQGPEFLTYFQNEAQLEKSRLLSDRFSAERPKGSFSTLEIQRTEQGDSAMYLCASSLEHPGGGQYFGPGTRLTVL.

The V gene is TRBV7-9, the J gene TRBJ2-1; 8 bases map to TRBD1. Germline CDR1 and CDR2: SEHNR and FQNEAQ (reference sequence). V was pared by 1 base and J by 0 bases, with 8 bases of the junction left unmatched. The CDR3 is 18 residues long. CDR3: CASSLGQGNIFSYNEQFF. The DNA of the CDR3 is TGTGCCAGCAGCTTAGGACAGGGGAACATCTTCTCCTACAATGAGCAGTTCTTC.

This clone has a handful of counts. V gene TRBV7-6 combines with J gene TRBJ2-7, with 12 nucleotides matching TRBD2. V shed 4 bases, J shed 3 bases, and the junction held 1 base outside the gene matches. The CDR3 covers 14 residues. Per germline, CDR1 SGHVS and CDR2 FNYEAQ. The CDR3 DNA reads TGTGCCAGCAGCTCGACTAGCGGGGGCTACGAGCAGTACTTC. Its protein is CASSSTSGGYEQYF.

DNA of the CDR3: TGTGCCAGCAGCAAAGGGCAACTAGCGGGAGCACGGAATGAGCAGTTCTTC. It translates to CASSKGQLAGARNEQFF. The gene calls are TRBV21-1 and TRBJ2-1; TRBD2, the D gene given by the table, was not confirmed from the DNA. TRBV21-1 is deemed a pseudogene. The CDR3 has 17 amino acids.

The CDR3, as DNA: TGTGCCAGCAGTCGCCCAGGGGGGGATACGCAGTATTTT. The encoded protein is CASSRPGGDTQYF. The chain has TRBV27 and TRBJ2-3, with a weak D call TRBD1 (7 bases). The germline V gene has CDR1 MNHEY and CDR2 SMNVEV (reference sequence). Trimming left V 5 bases short and J 6 bases short, with 12 bases between. CDR3 size: 13 residues.